Listed below are T cell receptor beta chains from one sample, sequenced in a study of STAT5B mutations in CD4+ large granular lymphocyte leukemia. Sequenced by immunoSEQ multiplex PCR; TCRdb stores in-frame clones only, minus some. Among some 23,000 clones listed, about 80% were seen once. The material sequenced was CD4+ T cells from blood buffy coats. These receptors came from a human donor in good health. Both conserved end residues are part of each CDR3. The D gene is left open where the match is weak. For some rows the clone size is stated as once, few or many, or as a class when expanded; others skip it.

d_call,v_call,j_call,clone_size,cdr3_nt,cdr3_aa
-,TRBV28,TRBJ2-5,-,TGTGCCAGCAGTTTCGACCAAGAGACCCAGTACTTC,CASSFDQETQYF
-,TRBV6-5,TRBJ2-1,-,TGTGCCAGCAGTTCCGGGGGAGCGAGCTCCTACAATGAGCAGTTCTTC,CASSSGGASSYNEQFF
TRBD2,TRBV11-2,TRBJ2-7,-,TGTGCCAGCAGCTTAGAGCCTAGCGGGATTGGCGAGCAGTACTTC,CASSLEPSGIGEQYF
-,TRBV7-2,TRBJ2-7,once,TGTGCCAGCAGCCTACCCCCTAGCTACGAGCAGTACTTC,CASSLPPSYEQYF
-,TRBV5-1,TRBJ2-3,-,TGCGCCAGCAGCTCAGCTTCGCGGGTGGTGCGCACAGATACGCAGTATTTT,CASSSASRVVRTDTQYF
-,TRBV6-1,TRBJ2-7,-,TGTGCCAGCGGGGGGCTGAACTACGAGCAGTACTTC,CASGGLNYEQYF
TRBD1,TRBV5-1,TRBJ2-3,once,TGCGCCAGCAGCCCCGGGACAGGGGTTACAGATACGCAGTATTTT,CASSPGTGVTDTQYF
TRBD2,TRBV7-6,TRBJ2-7,-,TGTGCCAGCATGCCCTATAGCGGGAGTTCCTACGAGCAGTACTTC,CASMPYSGSSYEQYF
TRBD1,TRBV28,TRBJ1-5,-,TGTGCCAGCAGTTTTGGTACAGGGGAGGCACAGCCCCAGCATTTT,CASSFGTGEAQPQHF
-,TRBV6-5,TRBJ1-2,-,TGTGCCAGCAGCCTTAGGGGTAGTAGTGGCTACACCTTC,CASSLRGSSGYTF
-,TRBV27,TRBJ2-7,-,TGTGCCAGCAGTTTGCGTCTGGGCAGGGGCTACGAGCAGTACTTC,CASSLRLGRGYEQYF
TRBD1,TRBV7-8,TRBJ2-7,-,TGTGCCAGCAGCCAAGGGACAGGGGGATTCTACGAGCAGTACTTC,CASSQGTGGFYEQYF
-,TRBV6-6,TRBJ2-2,-,TGTGCCAGCAGTTATCGTGGTGACACCGGGGAGCTGTTTTTT,CASSYRGDTGELFF
-,TRBV7-9,TRBJ1-3,-,TGTGCCAGCAGCCCGAGATCAGGGACTGGTGGAAACACCATATATTTT,CASSPRSGTGGNTIYF
TRBD1,TRBV6-1,TRBJ1-1,-,TGTGCCAGCAGTCTGGACAGGCGCACTGAAGCTTTCTTT,CASSLDRRTEAFF
-,TRBV6-1,TRBJ1-5,-,TGTGCCAGCAGTGAGTTTTGGGGGTCGGATCAGCCCCAGCATTTT,CASSEFWGSDQPQHF
-,TRBV19,TRBJ1-2,-,TGTGCCAGTAGTATAGATCTGAGGGGAAACTACTATGGCTACACCTTC,CASSIDLRGNYYGYTF
-,TRBV6-1,TRBJ1-1,-,TGTGCCAGCAGTGAAAGTTTAGGGACAGAAGCTTTCTTT,CASSESLGTEAFF
TRBD2,TRBV19,TRBJ2-7,-,TGTGCCAGTAGTATAAGTACTAGCGGGAGATACGAGCAGTACTTC,CASSISTSGRYEQYF
TRBD1,TRBV6-5,TRBJ1-5,few,TGTGCCAGCAGTTACGCCAGGGGGGTAGGTCAGCCCCAGCATTTT,CASSYARGVGQPQHF
TRBD1,TRBV7-7,TRBJ2-5,-,TGTGCTAGCAGCTTAGACAGGGGGATTCAAGAGACCCAGTACTTC,CASSLDRGIQETQYF
TRBD1,TRBV19,TRBJ2-7,-,TGTGCCAGTAGCAGAATGGACAGGGGTAGCGAGCAGTACTTC,CASSRMDRGSEQYF
-,TRBV19,TRBJ2-7,-,TGTGCCAGTAGTGTCTCGCCAGCCCTGCGGGAGCAGTACTTC,CASSVSPALREQYF
-,TRBV14,TRBJ2-7,-,TGTGCCAGCAGCCAATTCACAGGGTTAGGCGAGCAGTACTTC,CASSQFTGLGEQYF
-,TRBV4-1,TRBJ2-7,-,TGCGCCAGCAGCGCACTCGCAGCCTACGAGCAGTACTTC,CASSALAAYEQYF
TRBD2,TRBV11-2,TRBJ2-1,-,TGTGCCAGCAGCCCGGTCGGGACTAGTTACAATGAGCAGTTCTTC,CASSPVGTSYNEQFF
-,TRBV11-2,TRBJ2-6,-,TGTGCCAGCAGCTTATTGTCTACCTTTCGTGGGGCCAACGTCCTGACTTTC,CASSLLSTFRGANVLTF
TRBD1,TRBV7-2,TRBJ2-5,-,TGTGCCAGCAGCTTAGAGCAGGGGGTGACCCAGTACTTC,CASSLEQGVTQYF
TRBD1,TRBV18,TRBJ2-5,-,TGTGCCAGCTCACCAACAGGGGTTCGGGAGACCCAGTACTTC,CASSPTGVRETQYF
-,TRBV4-2,TRBJ2-1,few,TGTGCCAGCAGCCAAGAGGGGACTGCCAATGAGCAGTTCTTC,CASSQEGTANEQFF
-,TRBV28,TRBJ1-1,few,TGTGCCAGCAGTTTAAGCCGCCGGGAAGCTTTCTTT,CASSLSRREAFF
-,TRBV11-2,TRBJ2-2,once,TGTGCCAGCAGCCAAAACGGACAACACACCGGGGAGCTGTTTTTT,CASSQNGQHTGELFF
-,TRBV7-8,TRBJ1-5,-,TGTGCCAGCAGCTTAGTGACGGGTTTCGGGGAGAATCGACAGCCCCAGCATTTT,CASSLVTGFGENRQPQHF
-,TRBV5-6,TRBJ2-7,-,TGTGCCAGCAGCTTGGCGTCAAAACCGGGTCGAGTCGCCTACGAGCAGTACTTC,CASSLASKPGRVAYEQYF
-,TRBV11-3,TRBJ1-2,-,TGTGCCAGCAGCCGCAGTGGGGCGGATAACTATGGCTACACCTTC,CASSRSGADNYGYTF
-,TRBV2,TRBJ1-2,-,TGTGCCAGCACCACAGGGTGGTATGGCTACACCTTC,CASTTGWYGYTF
TRBD2,TRBV2,TRBJ2-3,-,TGTGCCAGCAGTGAAGAGGTAGCGGGAGGGTTTGCGGATACGCAGTATTTT,CASSEEVAGGFADTQYF
-,TRBV5-4,TRBJ1-2,-,TGTGCCAGCAGCTTGGTGCCAGGGGATCGCTACACCTTC,CASSLVPGDRYTF
TRBD1,TRBV6-5,TRBJ1-1,-,TGTGCCAGCACCCGATTACAGGGGGCCGACACTGAAGCTTTCTTT,CASTRLQGADTEAFF
TRBD2,TRBV19,TRBJ2-3,-,TGTGCCAGTAGTAGCGGGACTAGCGGGAGTAGGGATACGCAGTATTTT,CASSSGTSGSRDTQYF
-,TRBV5-1,TRBJ2-1,-,TGCGCCAGCAGCTTGGCCTCAAGCGGGTGGTCGAATGAGCAGTTCTTC,CASSLASSGWSNEQFF
TRBD2,TRBV5-4,TRBJ2-3,-,TGTGCCAGCAGCGCAGCTAGCGGGCGTAGCACAGATACGCAGTATTTT,CASSAASGRSTDTQYF
-,TRBV5-1,TRBJ1-4,-,TGCGCCAGCAGCTTGGAACCCACCGCAGGGCTCTATGAAAAACTGTTTTTT,CASSLEPTAGLYEKLFF
-,TRBV6-1,TRBJ2-1,-,TGTGCCAGCAGTAAACAGGTATACAATGAGCAGTTCTTC,CASSKQVYNEQFF
-,TRBV20-1,TRBJ1-2,-,TGCAGTGCTATAAGGGTTGATGGCTACACCTTC,CSAIRVDGYTF
-,TRBV29-1,TRBJ1-2,-,TGCAGCGTTGACACTACCTCGAGCTATGGCTACACCTTC,CSVDTTSSYGYTF
-,TRBV30,TRBJ1-3,-,TGTGCCTGGAGTGTGGGAAACACCATATATTTT,CAWSVGNTIYF
-,TRBV11-2,TRBJ1-4,few,TGTGCCAGCAGCTTAGTATCGACTAATGAAAAACTGTTTTTT,CASSLVSTNEKLFF
-,TRBV27,TRBJ2-3,-,TGTGCCAGCAGTAACCGAGTCACAGATACGCAGTATTTT,CASSNRVTDTQYF
-,TRBV6-5,TRBJ2-7,once,TGTGCCAGCAGGCCCGGGCAGACATTCTACGAGCAGTACTTC,CASRPGQTFYEQYF
-,TRBV6-1,TRBJ2-5,-,TGTGCCAGCAGTTTTATACAGGGAGAAGAGACCCAGTACTTC,CASSFIQGEETQYF
-,TRBV7-9,TRBJ1-1,-,TGTGCCAGCGGACCCCGCGGTAACACTGAAGCTTTCTTT,CASGPRGNTEAFF
TRBD2,TRBV19,TRBJ2-3,-,TGTGCCAGTAGTCCGCTAGCGGGAGGGCAGAGGGGGTTTAGCACAGATACGCAGTATTTT,CASSPLAGGQRGFSTDTQYF
-,TRBV5-1,TRBJ2-3,-,TGCGCCAGCAGCTTTTTGGTCGGGGATTACAAGTATTTT,CASSFLVGDYKYF